The 21 T cell receptor beta chains below all came from one sample that was sequenced in a study of HIV-infected patients and healthy controls (TCRdb year 2014). The method behind the library was 5' RACE. The instrument given in TCRdb is Illumina MiSeq. Using SuperScript III with primers targeting the alpha and beta constant regions, approximately 450 ng of RNA was reverse transcribed. Alpha and beta chain libraries were generated separately via chain-specific third strand synthesis with multiplexing indices. The raw public reads went through TCRdb reprocessing: fastp at Q25, MiXCR clone calling, in-frame beta chains kept. When rows share a CDR3 protein, they turn into one entry using the most common DNA and genes. The sample table records over 15,000 distinct CDR3 sequences; about 5.4% of these occur just once. The ten largest account for about 2% of the sample. Whole blood was used without cell fractionation, so all unsorted peripheral T cells were reflected in the repertoire.

Material: blood. These receptors all stem from an adult in good health.

Many counts were recorded for this clonotype. The chain employs TRBV12-3 or TRBV12-4 and TRBJ2-1; 13 bases align to TRBD2. V dropped 4 bases and J dropped 4; count of bases not matched to a gene: 1. This CDR3 is built from 15 residues. CDR3 coding DNA: TGTGCCAGCAGTTCGACTAGCGGGGGGTACAATGAGCAGTTCTTC. This translates into CASSSTSGGYNEQFF.

In its sample, this clonotype was seen many times. The chain employs TRBV20-1 and TRBJ2-3, with 8 bases that match TRBD2. Germline CDR1 DFQATT, CDR2 SNEGSKA (reference sequence). The CDR3 totals 13 residues. With V trimmed by 3 bases and J by 3 bases, 2 bases remained unmatched. CDR3 DNA sequence: TGCAGTGCTAGCGGGGGGGCGACAGATACGCAGTATTTT. Translated, it gives CSASGGATDTQYF.

This clonotype showed up many times. V gene TRBV12-3 or TRBV12-4 combines with J gene TRBJ1-1; unclear D gene. Trimming took off 6 bases at V and 0 bases at J, with 11 bases between the two ends. The CDR3 contains 14 residues. DNA of the CDR3: TGTGCCAGCAGCCCGACGAAAATGAACACTGAAGCTTTCTTT. Its translation: CASSPTKMNTEAFF.

This clonotype was counted ten times or more. The V gene is TRBV30, the J gene TRBJ1-1; tentative D call: TRBD1 (5 bases). CDR1 and CDR2 from the germline V gene are GTSNPN and SVGIG (reference sequence). The CDR3 extends over 12 amino acids. V was cut by 0 bases and J by 8 bases, with 10 bases left in between. CDR3 loop: CAWSVGQSEAFF. The CDR3 DNA reads TGTGCCTGGAGTGTCGGACAATCCGAAGCTTTCTTT.

This clonotype was recorded a few times. V is TRBV20-1 and J is TRBJ2-3, with 10 bases fitting TRBD2. The CDR3 is made up of 14 amino acids. Germline-derived CDR1 and CDR2 are DFQATT and SNEGSKA (reference sequence). V trimming: 4 bases; J trimming: 3 bases; junction bases outside the gene matches: 4. CDR3: CSAKRGGGTDTQYF. In nucleotides, the CDR3 is TGCAGTGCTAAGCGGGGGGGCGGGACAGATACGCAGTATTTT.

This clonotype was seen at least ten times. The rearrangement links TRBV9 to TRBJ2-7; no reliable D call. V lost 4 bases and J lost 2, with 13 bases in between. Germline CDR1 SGDLS, CDR2 YYNGEE. The CDR3 covers 14 residues. DNA for the CDR3: TGTGCCAGCAGCATTAGTGGATCTGCCTACGAGCAGTACTTC. Its translation: CASSISGSAYEQYF.

This clonotype was seen many times. The chain recombines TRBV29-1 with TRBJ2-1; 8 bases align to TRBD2. The germline gives CDR1 SQVTM, CDR2 ANQGSEA. J gave up 7 bases and V 4 bases, and 12 bases lay outside the gene matches. This CDR3 region has 15 residues. The CDR3 DNA reads TGCAGCGTTGGGGGACTAGTGAAGTCGATGAATGAGCAGTTCTTC. Its protein is CSVGGLVKSMNEQFF.

This clonotype came up many times. The CDR3 is CSVSQGMVDTEAFF. DNA of the CDR3: TGCAGCGTGTCACAGGGGATGGTGGACACTGAAGCTTTCTTT. The chain is built from TRBV29-1 and TRBJ1-1; 7 bases align to TRBD1. Germline trimming cut 6 bases from V and 3 bases from J; bases unmatched to any gene: 10. This CDR3 is built from 14 residues. The germline gives CDR1 SQVTM, CDR2 ANQGSEA.

This chain links TRBV7-2 with TRBJ2-7; no clear D. Germline V gene sequence: CDR1 SGHTA, CDR2 FQGNSA. V gave up 1 base and J gave up 2 bases, with 15 bases separating them. The CDR3 length is 16 residues. CDR3 coding DNA: TGTGCCAGCAGCTTAGGACCCGTGGGGTCCACCTACGAGCAGTACTTC. Translating it yields CASSLGPVGSTYEQYF.

This clonotype appeared many times. V is TRBV29-1 and J is TRBJ1-4, with a tentative D call TRBD1 (6 bases). CDR1 SQVTM and CDR2 ANQGSEA come from the germline V gene. This CDR3 region has 12 residues. The V end lost 2 bases, the J end lost 7 bases, and 8 bases lay between the germline ends. The CDR3 nucleotides are TGCAGCGTTGAATGGGGGGCTGAAAAACTGTTTTTT. It is translated as CSVEWGAEKLFF.

This clonotype was picked up many times. V and J are TRBV19 and TRBJ2-1; D could derive from TRBD1 or TRBD2 (5 bases each). CDR1 is LNHDA and CDR2 is SQIVND in the germline V gene (reference sequence). The CDR3 has 15 residues. V lost 3 bases to trimming and J lost 2 bases, with 11 bases between them. The CDR3 region is CASSMGVIAYNEQFF. DNA of the CDR3: TGTGCCAGTAGTATGGGGGTAATCGCCTACAATGAGCAGTTCTTC.

This clonotype was recorded at least ten times. The rearrangement uses TRBV12-3 or TRBV12-4 and TRBJ1-1; D might be TRBD1 (6 bases). This CDR3 has 14 amino acids. Trimming shortened V by 6 bases and J by 4 bases, and 15 bases separated the two germline ends. The CDR3 nucleotides are TGTGCCAGCAGCTCCGCGGGGGGGCTCACTGAAGCTTTCTTT. It translates to CASSSAGGLTEAFF.

This clonotype was found many times. The chain recombines TRBV12-3 or TRBV12-4 with TRBJ1-1; 7 bases map to TRBD1. The CDR3 length is 15 residues. The trim removed 4 bases at V and 4 bases at J, leaving 9 bases unmatched. CDR3 region: CASSYQMTGITEAFF. The DNA of the CDR3 is TGTGCCAGCAGTTACCAAATGACAGGGATCACTGAAGCTTTCTTT.

Many counts were recorded for this clonotype. The chain is built from TRBV5-4 and TRBJ2-3; D remains ambiguous. Between the trimmed V and J ends, which lost 5 bases and 6 bases, there was a span of 13 bases. The CDR3 is 13 residues long. CDR1 is SGHNT and CDR2 is YYREEE in the germline V gene (reference sequence). The CDR3 spells CASRIEMADTQYF. Written as DNA, the CDR3 is TGTGCCAGCAGAATAGAGATGGCCGATACGCAGTATTTT.

The chain uses TRBV12-3 or TRBV12-4 and TRBJ2-1, with 15 bases that match TRBD2. CDR3 length equals 19 residues. Trimming removed 4 bases from V and 2 bases from J; junction bases left unmatched: 9. The CDR3 sequence: CASSSSGTSGGHPYNEQFF. In nucleotides, the CDR3 is TGTGCCAGCAGTTCTTCAGGGACTAGCGGGGGGCACCCCTACAATGAGCAGTTCTTC.

This clonotype was counted ten times or more. J is TRBJ2-3 and V is TRBV10-3, with D tentatively TRBD2 (5 bases). Germline V lookup: CDR1 ENHRY, CDR2 SYGVKD. CDR3 size: 13 residues. V was shortened by 7 bases and J by 2 bases, with 10 bases between the two germline ends. CDR3 nucleotide sequence: TGTGCCATCAAGCCAGACTACACAGATACGCAGTATTTT. Amino acid sequence: CAIKPDYTDTQYF.

By share, this clonotype ranks as medium-sized. The V call is TRBV29-1, the J call TRBJ2-5; 7 nucleotides align to TRBD2. The CDR3 length is 13 residues. Germline V gives CDR1 SQVTM, CDR2 ANQGSEA. Trimming removed 4 bases from V and 3 bases from J; junction bases left unmatched: 5. CDR3 sequence reads: CSVGLAVKETQYF. In DNA form, the CDR3 reads TGCAGCGTTGGCCTAGCGGTGAAAGAGACCCAGTACTTC.

This sequence joins TRBV29-1 and TRBJ1-1; the D gene is possibly TRBD1 (5 bases). The V gene lost 2 bases and the J gene lost 1 base, with 8 bases spanning the gap. The CDR3 runs 13 residues. Germline V CDR1 and CDR2: SQVTM, ANQGSEA. The CDR3 here is CSVETQGNTEAFF. DNA of the CDR3: TGCAGCGTTGAAACGCAGGGGAACACTGAAGCTTTCTTT.

This rearrangement joins TRBV2 to TRBJ2-3; D ambiguous. Germline CDR1 is SNHLY and CDR2 is FYNNEI. V was pared by 7 bases and J by 0 bases, with 5 bases between. CDR3 length equals 12 residues. CDR3 sequence: CASTLSTDTQYF. CDR3 DNA sequence: TGTGCCAGCACCCTGAGCACAGATACGCAGTATTTT.

This clonotype was picked up many times. The chain has TRBV4-2 and TRBJ1-2; no clear D. V was cut by 0 bases and J by 2 bases, with 13 bases left in between. The germline gives CDR1 LGHNA, CDR2 YNFKEQ. This CDR3 has 16 residues. The DNA for the CDR3 is TGTGCCAGCAGCCAAGAGTTAAACTCGGGCAACTATGGCTACACCTTC. Its translation: CASSQELNSGNYGYTF.

This clonotype has just a few counts. This chain connects TRBV7-3 to TRBJ2-1; perhaps D is TRBD1 or TRBD2 (6 bases each). Trimming took 6 bases from V and 7 from J, leaving 19 bases between them. CDR1 is SGHTA, CDR2 FQGTGA, per germline. CDR3 length: 15 amino acids. CDR3 region: CASSLRRAGANEQFF. For the CDR3, the DNA is TGTGCCAGCAGTCTAAGGAGGGCAGGGGCTAATGAGCAGTTCTTC.